The clone carrying this T cell receptor (beta chain) was observed a single time. This sample was taken from a study of blood T cell repertoires in COVID-19. Study at large: The analysed material was cDNA or gDNA that came from T cells, B-cell-depleted T cells, or PBMCs.

V shed 3 bases and J 3 bases; nucleotides not matched to a gene: 8. Germline V gives CDR1 LGHNA, CDR2 YNFKEQ. The CDR3 has 16 amino acids. Here immunoSEQ multiplex PCR was the method, and the copy in TCRdb shows in-frame clones only, minus some. The sample yields 85,000 to 100,000 clones, roughly 80% seen once. The origin of this receptor is a human donor in a cohort sampled during active COVID-19. The sequenced material came from peripheral blood. This chain connects TRBV4-2 to TRBJ1-5; 7 nucleotides align to TRBD1. Here the CDR3 DNA reads TGTGCCAGCAGCCAGCCCACAGGGGCCCTCAATCAGCCCCAGCATTTT. Its protein is CASSQPTGALNQPQHF.